These 13 T cell receptor beta chains were all obtained from the same sample, sequenced in a study of CD8 T cells in ankylosing spondylitis. TCRdb re-derived calls from the 5' RACE reads in MiXCR, one entry per CDR3 protein. The sample contains 85,000 to 100,000 distinct CDR3 sequences, 8.8% of which appear only once. Sequenced sample: blood, either unsorted or a sorted T cell fraction (not recorded which). These receptors were obtained from a male donor with ankylosing spondylitis or in good health (not recorded which).

This clonotype was counted many times. The chain is built from TRBV29-1 and TRBJ2-3; weak D call: TRBD2 (6 bases). Trimming removed 7 bases from V and 6 bases from J, with 20 bases in between. This CDR3 spans 14 amino acids. CDR1 is SQVTM, CDR2 ANQGSEA, per germline. The DNA for the CDR3 is TGCAGCGCCCCCGAGACGGGGGTAGGTGATACGCAGTATTTT. It translates to CSAPETGVGDTQYF.

This clonotype came up many times. The genes are TRBV12-3 or TRBV12-4 and TRBJ2-7; 12 bases are a match to TRBD1. The CDR3 contains 15 residues. After removal of 3 bases from V and 4 bases from J, the junction contained 4 bases not matched to a gene. The CDR3: CASSLGQGAMYEQYF. Written as DNA, the CDR3 is TGTGCCAGCAGTTTGGGACAGGGGGCTATGTACGAGCAGTACTTC.

This clonotype was recorded at least ten times. The chain has TRBV7-6 and TRBJ2-3; TRBD2 is a possible D gene (6 bases). V lost 5 bases and J lost 5, with 17 bases in between. Germline assignment: CDR1 SGHVS and CDR2 FNYEAQ. The CDR3 totals 15 residues. The CDR3 nucleotides are TGTGCCAGCAGCGACCCGGACTACGCCGGAGATACGCAGTATTTT. Amino acids: CASSDPDYAGDTQYF. Based on the CDR3 plus reference TRBV7-6 and TRBJ2-3, the full variable domain is GAGVSQSPRYKVTKRGQDVALRCDPISGHVSLYWYRQALGQGPEFLTYFNYEAQQDKSGLPNDRFSAERPEGSISTLTIQRTEQRDSAMYRCASSDPDYAGDTQYFGPGTRLTVL.

This clonotype was recorded many times. This sequence joins TRBV7-6 and TRBJ2-5; weak D call: TRBD1 (6 bases). V was clipped by 4 bases and J by 1 base, with 13 bases between them. Germline CDR1 is SGHVS and CDR2 is FNYEAQ. The CDR3 length is 15 residues. The CDR3 spells CASSSRQAPQETQYF. The CDR3 DNA reads TGTGCCAGCAGCTCCAGACAGGCCCCCCAAGAGACCCAGTACTTC.

At least ten counts were recorded for this clonotype. The V call is TRBV5-5, the J call TRBJ2-7; maybe TRBD1 (6 bases). Germline CDR1 SGHKS, CDR2 YYEKEE (reference sequence). V was pared by 5 bases and J by 4 bases, with 19 bases between. The CDR3 spans 15 residues. The CDR3 spells CASSPTGPGRYEQYF. The CDR3 nucleotides read TGTGCCAGCAGTCCAACAGGGCCGGGGCGTTACGAGCAGTACTTC.

The sample holds many counts of this clonotype. The gene calls are TRBV7-3 and TRBJ2-5, with a tentative D call TRBD1 (6 bases). Trimming removed 5 bases at V and 1 base at J, with 11 bases between. Germline CDR1 is SGHTA and CDR2 is FQGTGA. This CDR3 is 14 amino acids long. CDR3 DNA sequence: TGTGCCAGCAGCAAGACAGGAGGCCAAGAGACCCAGTACTTC. Residues: CASSKTGGQETQYF.

This clonotype was recorded many times. The chain links TRBV28 to TRBJ2-5, with TRBD1 as a possible D gene (7 bases). The CDR3 is 16 amino acids. Germline V gene lookup returns CDR1 MDHEN and CDR2 SYDVKM. Trimming took 5 bases from V and 1 from J, leaving 17 bases between them. This chain's CDR3 is CASSLGGGAVQETQYF. The DNA of the CDR3 is TGTGCCAGCAGTCTCGGAGGGGGCGCGGTCCAAGAGACCCAGTACTTC.

The chain has TRBV11-2 and TRBJ1-1, with no clear D. Trimming took 4 bases from V and 0 from J, leaving 9 bases between them. The CDR3 loop spans 14 amino acids. Germline V gene sequence: CDR1 SGHAT, CDR2 FQNNGV. The CDR3 is CASSSLQMNTEAFF. CDR3 nucleotide sequence: TGTGCCAGCAGCTCATTACAGATGAACACTGAAGCTTTCTTT.

This clonotype was counted between two and nine times. The chain joins TRBV28 to TRBJ2-1; D possibly corresponds to TRBD2 (6 bases). Trimming took 3 bases from V and 6 from J, leaving 12 bases between them. Germline V gives CDR1 MDHEN, CDR2 SYDVKM. The CDR3 is 14 residues long. The CDR3 loop reads CASSLRPGGNEQFF. CDR3 sequence (DNA): TGTGCCAGCAGTTTGAGGCCCGGGGGCAATGAGCAGTTCTTC.

The chain couples TRBV6-1 to TRBJ1-1; tentatively, D is TRBD1 (5 bases). Trimming removed 3 bases at V and 5 bases at J, with 13 bases between. Per the germline V gene, CDR1 is MNHNS and CDR2 is SASEGT. CDR3 length: 14 residues. The CDR3 DNA reads as TGTGCCAGCAGTGAGGGACGGCAGTGGACTGAAGCTTTCTTT. Protein product: CASSEGRQWTEAFF.

This clonotype was recorded many times. The DNA is omitted, as the CDR3 cannot be located on it reliably, and the CDR3 follows TCRdb's listing. This chain joins TRBV21-1 and TRBJ2-2; TRBD1, the table's D call, was not compared with the DNA. TRBV21-1 corresponds to a pseudogene. The CDR3 comprises 18 residues, both ends counted. The CDR3 here is CASSHPRHTGNRPGSCFF.

Points on this clonotype: Given a much more abundant clone one base away, this may be a read error. The V call is TRBV7-2, the J call TRBJ1-3, with D hard to call. The V gene's germline CDR1 is SGHTA and CDR2 FQGNSA. The V and J ends lost 0 bases and 4 bases respectively, with 13 bases between them. The CDR3 is made up of 16 amino acids. The DNA of the CDR3 is TGTGCCAGCAGCTTAGCAGACGGTTCGATCGGAAACACCATATATTTT. It yields the protein CASSLADGSIGNTIYF.

Ten or more counts support this clonotype. V is TRBV12-3 or TRBV12-4 and J is TRBJ2-7; D is unresolved. The CDR3 is 12 amino acids. Trimming shortened V by 5 bases and J by 6 bases, and 11 bases separated the two germline ends. The CDR3 loop reads CASSPGSSEQYF. The CDR3 DNA follows: TGTGCCAGCAGTCCCGGCTCGTCCGAGCAGTACTTC.